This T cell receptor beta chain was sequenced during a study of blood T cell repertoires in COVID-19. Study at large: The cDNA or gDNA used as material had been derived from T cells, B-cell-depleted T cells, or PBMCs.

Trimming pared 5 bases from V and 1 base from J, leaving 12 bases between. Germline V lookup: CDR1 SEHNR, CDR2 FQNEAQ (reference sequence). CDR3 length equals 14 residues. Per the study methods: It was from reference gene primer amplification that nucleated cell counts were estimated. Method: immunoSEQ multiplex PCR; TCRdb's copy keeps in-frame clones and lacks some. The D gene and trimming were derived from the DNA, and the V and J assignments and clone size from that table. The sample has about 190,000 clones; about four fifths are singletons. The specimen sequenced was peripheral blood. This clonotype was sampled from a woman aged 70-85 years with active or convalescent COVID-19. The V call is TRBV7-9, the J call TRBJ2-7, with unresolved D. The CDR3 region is CASSQTHTSYEQYF. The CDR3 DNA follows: TGTGCCAGCAGCCAAACCCACACATCCTACGAGCAGTACTTC.